This TCR beta chain stems from a study of a mutant IDH1 vaccine in newly diagnosed glioma. Across the study: Treated patients comprised 62.5% males and about 38% females, mean age approximately 38 years. Scheduled at week 35, visit V12 preceded visit V13, held at week 47. Patients were pretreated with radiotherapy, temozolomide, or both, mostly both.

This CDR3 region has 15 residues. Germline CDR1 reads SGHDN; CDR2 reads FVKESK. The V gene lost 8 bases and the J gene lost 3 bases, with 17 bases spanning the gap. Using immunoSEQ multiplex PCR, the repertoire was profiled, and TCRdb retains in-frame clones only, with some absent. The sample includes about 60,000 clones, around 84% seen only once; the top ten take approximately 4.1%. Comment on this clone: Its target is not known.

Noted time point: week 35, safety follow-up. Mutant IDH1 20-mer peptide, at 300 ug, made up each vaccine dose, with topical imiquimod. The material was PBMCs, obtained from a glioma patient whose treatment included an IDH1 peptide vaccine. The TCR comes from a man aged 25-45 years with glioma. V gene TRBV14 combines with J gene TRBJ1-3, with D hard to call. The CDR3 DNA is TGTGCCAGCGGGCGAGACCTATCAGGTGGAAACACCATATATTTT. Translating it yields CASGRDLSGGNTIYF.